The T cell receptor beta chain described here comes from a study of identical twins. General observations from the study: Low generation-probability sequences were in excess among twin-shared out-of-frame alpha sequences.

It was template switching that added a universal primer site, and there were unique molecular identifiers on the cDNA. Each CDR3 protein is one row after TCRdb ran MiXCR on the 5' RACE reads. Here the sample spans about 220,000 distinct CDR3 sequences, 6.5% to 8% being singletons. Of note for this clonotype: Its antigen is unidentified.

The V and J ends lost 0 bases and 15 bases, in that order; junction bases with no gene match: 16. Germline values: CDR1 DFQATT, CDR2 SNEGSKA (reference sequence). The CDR3 spans 15 residues. This sample was shared with a second study, whose subject was T cells expressing NK-cell markers. From that second work: In roughly six donors, dominant CD3+CD56+NKG2C+ clonotypes ranked among the top 10 CD8+ clonotypes.

Sequencing was carried out using CD8+ T cells sorted from blood. This chain connects TRBV20-1 to TRBJ2-1, with 8 bases matching TRBD2. The sequence was collected from a woman between 18 and 30 years old in good health. CDR3 amino acids: CSARDGRSGGLVRFF. In DNA, the CDR3 is TGCAGTGCTAGAGATGGCCGTTCGGGAGGGCTTGTTCGGTTCTTC.